Listed below are T cell receptor beta chains from one sample, sequenced in a study of cytomegalovirus exposure and HLA in healthy donors. Sequencing was performed with immunoSEQ multiplex PCR; in TCRdb, only in-frame clones are kept and a portion is missing. This repertoire includes fewer than 100,000 clones. Material: PBMCs. These receptors were taken from a man aged 50-60 years in good health and CMV-seronegative. Each CDR3 is given with its conserved first and last residue. The order of the fields is V gene, D gene, J gene, CDR3 DNA, CDR3 protein. The D gene is left open where the match is weak.

v_call: TRBV28; d_call: NA; j_call: TRBJ1-5; cdr3_nt: TGTGCCAGCAGAGTCGGGATGGGCAATCAGCCCCAGCATTTT; cdr3_aa: CASRVGMGNQPQHF
v_call: TRBV7-6; d_call: TRBD1; j_call: TRBJ2-1; cdr3_nt: TGTGCCAGCAGCACCCGACAGGGCTTGCGCAATGAGCAGTTCTTC; cdr3_aa: CASSTRQGLRNEQFF
v_call: TRBV6-5; d_call: NA; j_call: TRBJ2-7; cdr3_nt: TGTGCCAGCAGTTACTCCGGTTCCTACGAGCAGTACTTC; cdr3_aa: CASSYSGSYEQYF
v_call: TRBV19; d_call: TRBD1; j_call: TRBJ1-2; cdr3_nt: TGTGCCAGTAGCAGAGTCGGACAGGCGTCAAAGGGCTACACCTTC; cdr3_aa: CASSRVGQASKGYTF
v_call: TRBV19; d_call: TRBD2; j_call: TRBJ2-1; cdr3_nt: TGTGCCAGTAGAAATCCGGGACTAGCGGGGGGGCTGTCCTACAATGAGCAGTTCTTC; cdr3_aa: CASRNPGLAGGLSYNEQFF
v_call: TRBV5-8; d_call: TRBD2; j_call: TRBJ2-5; cdr3_nt: TGTGCCAGCAGCCCAGGGACTACACAATACCAAGAGACCCAGTACTTC; cdr3_aa: CASSPGTTQYQETQYF
v_call: TRBV30; d_call: TRBD1; j_call: TRBJ1-2; cdr3_nt: TGTGCCTGGAGTGTTTTGGGGCAGGGGGATGGCTACACCTTC; cdr3_aa: CAWSVLGQGDGYTF
v_call: TRBV9; d_call: TRBD1; j_call: TRBJ1-1; cdr3_nt: TGTGCCAGCAGCGCTCGGACAGGGGTGACTGAAGCTTTCTTT; cdr3_aa: CASSARTGVTEAFF
v_call: TRBV28; d_call: NA; j_call: TRBJ1-2; cdr3_nt: TGTGCCAGCAGTTTCGCCGGAGACTATGGCTACACCTTC; cdr3_aa: CASSFAGDYGYTF
v_call: TRBV19; d_call: NA; j_call: TRBJ1-2; cdr3_nt: TGTGCCAGTAACCCAGGGACTGGATATGGCTACACCTTC; cdr3_aa: CASNPGTGYGYTF
v_call: TRBV19; d_call: TRBD1; j_call: TRBJ1-1; cdr3_nt: TGTGCCAGTAGTATGATAAGGACAGGGTGGAACACTGAAGCTTTCTTT; cdr3_aa: CASSMIRTGWNTEAFF
v_call: TRBV18; d_call: TRBD1; j_call: TRBJ1-2; cdr3_nt: TGTGCCAGCTCACCAGGGGACAGGAACCCCTATGGCTACACCTTC; cdr3_aa: CASSPGDRNPYGYTF
v_call: TRBV11-1; d_call: NA; j_call: TRBJ1-1; cdr3_nt: TGTGCCAGCAGCTTCATCCGGGAAACTGAAGCTTTCTTT; cdr3_aa: CASSFIRETEAFF
v_call: TRBV19; d_call: NA; j_call: TRBJ2-1; cdr3_nt: TGTGCCAGTAGTATTTGGAGTGAGCAGTTCTTC; cdr3_aa: CASSIWSEQFF
v_call: TRBV5-4; d_call: NA; j_call: TRBJ1-3; cdr3_nt: TGTGCCAGCAGCTTGGATACAGCCACTGGAAACACCATATATTTT; cdr3_aa: CASSLDTATGNTIYF
v_call: TRBV27; d_call: NA; j_call: TRBJ1-5; cdr3_nt: TGTGCCAGCAGTTTACAGGGAATGAATCAGCCCCAGCATTTT; cdr3_aa: CASSLQGMNQPQHF
v_call: TRBV5-1; d_call: NA; j_call: TRBJ1-1; cdr3_nt: TGCGCCAGCAGACCAACAGAGAACACTGAAGCTTTCTTT; cdr3_aa: CASRPTENTEAFF
v_call: TRBV29-1; d_call: NA; j_call: TRBJ2-1; cdr3_nt: TGCAGCGTTAACCGGGACACCGACAATGAGCAGTTCTTC; cdr3_aa: CSVNRDTDNEQFF
v_call: TRBV28; d_call: NA; j_call: TRBJ2-7; cdr3_nt: TGTGCCAGCAGTTTATCCCCCCAAGAGGACGAGCAGTACTTC; cdr3_aa: CASSLSPQEDEQYF
v_call: TRBV28; d_call: NA; j_call: TRBJ1-5; cdr3_nt: TGTGCCAGCAGTTTATGGACAGTGATTAGCAATCAGCCCCAGCATTTT; cdr3_aa: CASSLWTVISNQPQHF
v_call: TRBV9; d_call: NA; j_call: TRBJ2-1; cdr3_nt: TGTGCCAGCAGCGCCAGGGTTAACTCCTACAATGAGCAGTTCTTC; cdr3_aa: CASSARVNSYNEQFF
v_call: TRBV27; d_call: TRBD1; j_call: TRBJ2-3; cdr3_nt: TGTGCCAGCTCAAACAGGGGGCCCTCCACAGATACGCAGTATTTT; cdr3_aa: CASSNRGPSTDTQYF
v_call: TRBV7-6; d_call: NA; j_call: TRBJ2-3; cdr3_nt: TGTGCCAGCAGCTTGGGCTCCTCGGTTGGGGATACGCAGTATTTT; cdr3_aa: CASSLGSSVGDTQYF
v_call: TRBV19; d_call: TRBD1; j_call: TRBJ1-1; cdr3_nt: TGTGCCAGTATCCCCGGACAGGGGGCTGGTACTGAAGCTTTCTTT; cdr3_aa: CASIPGQGAGTEAFF
v_call: TRBV27; d_call: NA; j_call: TRBJ2-2; cdr3_nt: TGTGCCAGCACCCGGGGGTACACCGGGGAGCTGTTTTTT; cdr3_aa: CASTRGYTGELFF
v_call: TRBV5-1; d_call: NA; j_call: TRBJ2-3; cdr3_nt: TGCGCCAGCAGCCCGATGGGCGCAGATACGCAGTATTTT; cdr3_aa: CASSPMGADTQYF
v_call: TRBV5-1; d_call: TRBD2; j_call: TRBJ2-1; cdr3_nt: TGCGCCAGCAGCTCGGGACTAGCGGGGGGAAACAATGAACAGTTCTTC; cdr3_aa: CASSSGLAGGNNEQFF
v_call: TRBV10-3; d_call: TRBD2; j_call: TRBJ2-2; cdr3_nt: TGTGCCGTCCTAGCGGGGGGGAACACCGGGGAGCTGTTTTTT; cdr3_aa: CAVLAGGNTGELFF
v_call: TRBV7-2; d_call: NA; j_call: TRBJ2-5; cdr3_nt: TGTGCCAGCAGCTCTCGAGCGGGCTACCGGGAGACCCAGTACTTC; cdr3_aa: CASSSRAGYRETQYF
v_call: TRBV27; d_call: TRBD1; j_call: TRBJ2-7; cdr3_nt: TGTGCCAGCAGTCCAACGACAGGGCGTCGGGAGCAGTACTTC; cdr3_aa: CASSPTTGRREQYF
v_call: TRBV18; d_call: TRBD1; j_call: TRBJ1-1; cdr3_nt: TGTGCCAGCTCTCCCCTGGTGGGACAGTCGGCTTTCTTT; cdr3_aa: CASSPLVGQSAFF
v_call: TRBV28; d_call: TRBD2; j_call: TRBJ2-1; cdr3_nt: TGTGCCAGCAGCTCGTCGGGGGGGAATCAACTCTTC; cdr3_aa: CASSSSGGNQLF
v_call: TRBV7-6; d_call: TRBD1; j_call: TRBJ1-6; cdr3_nt: TGTGCCAGCAGCTTAGCAGGAGGGACAGGGGGCGCGAGAAATTCACCCCTCCACTTT; cdr3_aa: CASSLAGGTGGARNSPLHF
v_call: TRBV19; d_call: NA; j_call: TRBJ1-6; cdr3_nt: TGTGCCAGTAGTAAGCCTCAGGGCCCCAATTCACCCCTCCACTTT; cdr3_aa: CASSKPQGPNSPLHF
v_call: TRBV2; d_call: TRBD1; j_call: TRBJ1-1; cdr3_nt: TGTGCCAGCATTAAACTCCCGGGACAGGGGCTAGAATTT; cdr3_aa: CASIKLPGQGLEF